Listed here is a single T cell receptor beta chain. The target antigen is unknown. One end of the junction fails to match germline, which may point to a read error. A J-beta primer mix and a sample-barcoded 5' primer were used in a second PCR of about 7 to 12 cycles. TCRdb re-called the 5' RACE reads with MiXCR, one entry per CDR3 protein. Of some 1.8 million distinct CDR3 sequences in the sample, 35% to 50% were seen once. This entry belongs to a study of blood T cells in healthy people across ages. Study-level findings and limits: CMV infection status of these donors was not known. Significant beta diversity loss was already apparent by age about 42, declining roughly linearly.

CDR3 length equals 13 residues. The germline CDR1 and CDR2 sequences are SEHNR and FQNEAQ (reference sequence). The material sequenced was blood. This clonotype was obtained from a human donor in good health. V and J are TRBV7-9 and TRBJ1-2, with D unresolved. CDR3 protein: CVSSHEDVRGYTF. As DNA, the CDR3 is TGTGTCAGCAGCCACGAGGACGTTAGGGGCTACACCTTC.